This record looks at one T cell receptor beta chain sequence and its context. What this receptor recognizes is not known. No much larger clonotype is one base removed from it; base qualities were not supplied. The same CDR3 arises from other DNA sequences in this sample as well. TCRbeta CDR3 regions were amplified from genomic DNA by means of the immunoSEQ Assay, a bias-controlled multiplex PCR. On the study's bioinformatics: The number of nucleated cells in each sample was estimated from the amplification of reference gene primers within the assay. To quantify the absolute abundance of each unique TCRbeta CDR3 rearrangement, sequence reads were collapsed and filtered. For each sample, productive Simpson clonality was calculated as the square root of Simpson's diversity index over productive rearrangements. In TCRdb, the immuneACCESS table is reduced to in-frame sequences with V and J assigned. These tables do not hold every clone; where another copy was compared, an unresolved V gene accounts for under half, and the others remain unexplained. V and J calls and clone size come straight from that table; D and trimming were deduced from the DNA. The sample contains more than 100,000 clones, about 89% of them found a single time. Around 3.8% of the sample is in the top ten clones.

The sample is drawn from a study of blood T cell repertoires in COVID-19 (dated by TCRdb to 2018 to 2020). Looking at the study overall: Samples covering the acute and convalescent phases of COVID-19 were provided by collaborators in the United States, Italy and Spain. Where available, HLA class I and class II types were taken from metadata supplied by the sample provider and were not determined by assay-based typing. A de-identified subject ID, COVID-19 status, age in years and sex were almost always included in the sample metadata. The material from the prospective study consisted of cDNA or gDNA derived from T cells, B-cell-depleted T cells, or PBMCs. The repertoires were released in a freely available public database intended as a resource for research on the immune response to SARS-CoV-2. The dataset comprised deeply sampled blood TCRbeta repertoires from subjects exposed to, actively infected with, or recovered from COVID-19. The samples were drawn from two sources: the first 160 participants of the ongoing ImmuneRACE study, and 950 to 1,500 subjects contributed by 6 global collaborators. Here is what the overall study found, with its caveats: The amount of clinical and demographic metadata varied by source and participant and was provided uncurated.

The collaborating institutions used their own protocols to collect whole blood in K2EDTA tubes. For TCRbeta analysis, collaborator samples were shipped as frozen whole blood, as isolated PBMCs, or as DNA extracted from either sample type. The germline V gene supplies CDR1 SGHRS and CDR2 YFSETQ. V has 2 bases trimmed and J has 7 bases trimmed; junction bases matching no gene number 3. Inclusive of the bounding cysteine and phenylalanine, the CDR3 is 15 residues long. Here the CDR3 DNA is all that survives: 45 bases in frame from base 1. This TCR derives from a woman aged 55-75 years with acute or convalescent COVID-19. What was sequenced was peripheral blood. The chain couples TRBV5-1 to TRBJ2-1, and 13 bases in between align with TRBD2. The sequence in DNA is TGCGCCAGCAGCTTCGGACTAGCGGGAGTAAATGAGCAGTTCTTC. It translates as CASSFGLAGVNEQFF.